This paragraph reports one T cell receptor beta chain. Its antigen is not yet known. Per-nucleotide qualities are absent, and no much larger clonotype sits a single base away. The library was generated by the immunoSEQ multiplex PCR assay. A mixture of 60 forward primers for TCR Vbeta segments and 13 reverse primers for TCR Jbeta segments was used in the multiplex PCR. The CDR3 region of rearranged TCR beta genes was amplified from genomic DNA with a multiplex PCR assay. The amplified TCR beta libraries were sequenced on the Illumina HiSeq System as 87-base-pair reads. Per the authors' processing: A later analysis counted about 80 million unique TCR beta chains across the 670 or so repertoires, and 10 million to 11 million of these chains were shared by at least two donors. To remove PCR and sequencing errors, raw reads were error-corrected and collapsed into unique sequences using a nearest-neighbor algorithm that merged closely related sequences. Alignment of CDR3 sequences to IMGT reference sequences was used to assign V, D and J gene segments. For a sequence to be retained, at least a six-nucleotide match to both a V gene segment and a J gene segment was required. Rearrangements were called productive when the CDR3 lacked stop codons and stayed in frame with V and J; all others were non-productive. CDR3 was defined according to IMGT convention as the region running from the second conserved V-encoded cysteine to the conserved J-encoded phenylalanine. The earlier analysis of about 530 of the donors excluded any sequence lacking an unambiguous match to a single V gene segment. In an earlier analysis of approximately 550 of the donors, V segments were called functional above 56.7% productive rearrangements and were called segregating when the between-donor standard deviation exceeded 5%. A statistical classification framework was developed to diagnose cytomegalovirus status using the catalog of TCR beta chain sequences. In a later analysis, TCR nucleotide sequences were compared against IMGT/GENE-DB human TR gene sequences so that V and J genes could be assigned. The TCRdist pipeline was used in a later analysis to assign CDR3 sequences and most-parsimonious VDJ recombination scenarios. A later analysis defined each TCR beta chain by its CDR3 amino acid sequence plus V-gene family, and excluded reads lacking a unique V-gene family. A later analysis removed 592 highly shared, low-generation-probability nucleotide sequences to deal with suspected cross-contamination and a sequencing artifact. In a later analysis, a clonal expansion index for each public chain was calculated from normalized within-repertoire ranks of inferred template counts. In a later analysis, generation probabilities were computed with a VDJ recombination model fitted to out-of-frame rearrangements, and the resulting probabilities were checked against IGoR. A later analysis scored TCR-TCR, TCR-HLA and TCR-CMV co-occurrence with hypergeometric tests, applying a repertoire-size bias correction to TCR pairs. To estimate false discovery rates, a later analysis permuted the HLA or CMV assignments 20 times. In a later analysis, co-occurring TCRs were grouped using DBSCAN, and TCRdist sequence similarity was added for clustering within HLA-allele-positive subsets. For co-occurrence clustering, repertoires with fewer than 30,000 or more than 120,000 public chains were excluded, along with roughly 5 repertoires with anomalous nucleotide sharing. TCRdb's version of the immuneACCESS table is confined to in-frame rearrangements and falls short of the full clone set. An unresolved V gene accounts for under half of the shortfall where checked; the remainder is of unknown origin. The V and J calls and clone size were taken over from that table, and D and trimming were inferred from the DNA. Recorded for this sample are roughly 140,000 clones; around 85% of them occurred a single time. In total, the top ten clones hold about 3.8% of the sample.

The cohort was made up of 666 healthy bone marrow donors. Cohort members were all nominally healthy when sampled, although unrecorded immune exposures were likely present. The donor was CMV seropositive and belonged to the group of about 290 seropositive cohort members. Every donor gave a peripheral blood sample, and the peripheral blood mononuclear cells from that sample were used for TCR beta sequencing. The Qiagen DNeasy Blood Extraction Kit was used to extract genomic DNA from the blood cell samples. The sample originates from a study of cytomegalovirus exposure and HLA in healthy donors (dated by TCRdb to about 2017). Background on the whole study: According to an earlier analysis of 587 of the donors, about 179 million T cells yielded some 110 million unique TCR beta sequences and approximately 300 Gb of sequence data. An early release covering 550 to 700 HLA-typed donors comprised about 300 gigabases of sequencing data and around 80 million unique TCR sequences. The genetic ancestry cluster associated with self-reported Caucasian donors included about 84% of the roughly 410 genotyped donors. The aim of the study was to test whether cataloging public T cell receptors could identify signatures of past pathogen exposure. The T cell repertoires of 666 subjects were profiled by immunosequencing and related to cytomegalovirus serostatus. In addition to the first cohort of 650 to 800 subjects, a separate validation cohort of some 120 different subjects was used. The study combined high-throughput TCR immunosequencing, statistical association of individual TCRs with disease status, and machine learning to predict cytomegalovirus infection status. In a later analysis, previously published TCR beta repertoires from about 670 donors were re-analyzed and high-resolution HLA genotyping was added so that TCR occurrence patterns could be studied. Rather than using new phenotypic data, the later analysis identified candidate immune exposures from TCR beta sequences and from how often those sequences occurred across donors. An earlier analysis of around 580 of the donors used high-throughput TCR beta sequencing to judge whether each TCR beta V gene segment behaved as functional or pseudogenic. Donor age, sex, ethnicity and CMV serostatus were compiled alongside the repertoire data. In a later genetic analysis, genome-wide SNP genotypes for 398 of the 666 donors were used, and that subset was treated as a discovery cohort. Every discovery cohort repertoire had been produced on one sequencing platform. HLA typing included class I and class II loci at four-digit resolution. The number of typed donors differed by locus: about 629-640 for A, B, C, DRB1 and DQB1; 500 to 550 for DQA1; some 610 for DPA1; and some 430 for DPB1. About 5 DR-DQ haplotypes were handled as single units for association and clustering, since linkage in the cohort was strong. Among 398 genotyped donors of the cohort, an average of about 240,000 unique TCR beta nucleotide sequences were sequenced per donor, roughly 20% of them non-productive.

The CDR3, from cysteine to phenylalanine, totals 16 residues. Of the read, only the CDR3 DNA is kept; its 48 bases are in frame from base 1. The germline V gene specifies SGDLS as CDR1 and YYNGEE as CDR2. V is trimmed back by 4 bases and J by 0 bases, and the junction contains 6 bases that no gene match accounts for. The research as a whole found: In a later analysis, the rate of TCR association differed among HLA loci, with DRB1 alleles having the most associated TCRs and HLA-C alleles having the fewest. The presence/absence analyses assumed that sequencing depth was roughly uniform across donors, and that assumption may not be true. In a later analysis, most CMV-associated TCR beta chains were found to appear HLA-restricted, with HLA associations seemingly driven largely by CMV exposure. According to a later analysis, parvovirus B19, influenza, CMV and Epstein-Barr virus appeared linked to several top co-occurrence clusters. When HLA alleles, especially DR and DQ, strongly co-occurred, attributing TCR associations to individual alleles was difficult. Linkage disequilibrium might explain the correlated functional status among segregating V segments, but an unknown experimental factor could not be ruled out. A further reported finding was that TCR beta sequences accurately predicted the HLA-A and HLA-B alleles for most subjects in the first cohort. Because counts were too low, 15 to 20 rarely observed V segments, including chromosome 9 orphons, were left out of the earlier analysis of some 640 of the donors. HLA typing was unavailable for some donors at each locus, so association tests used only the typed subset. The study gave a list of under 200 TCR beta chains associated with cytomegalovirus. At a false discovery rate of 0.05, a later analysis linked around 17,000 TCR beta sequences to specific HLA alleles. According to the authors, the approach could potentially be generalized to other disease states and immunological phenotypes. The cohort was sequenced for TCR beta chains only, and without alpha or paired-chain data the features that could be detected were limited. Because the 87-base-pair reads could not distinguish some IMGT-functional V segments, including TRBV6-2 and TRBV6-3, those segments were excluded. A group of highly shared sequence variants was considered likely to be a technical artifact of the sequencing pipeline. Broadly in line with IMGT annotations, most TCR beta V segments showed up in productive rearrangements about 90% or about 30% of the time in an earlier analysis of around 550 of the donors. In a later genetic analysis, fewer N-insertions in productive TCRs were reported among donors in an Asian-associated ancestry cluster than the roughly 700-donor mean. In a later analysis, HLA-associated TCR beta chains showed more clonal expansion and lower generation probabilities than non-associated chains that were equally common. While some public TCRs were present in many individuals, most TCR sequences turned up only very rarely across donors. V-gene and J-gene trimming of TCR beta chains was associated with a missense DCLRE1C variant in a later genetic analysis, and the association was replicated in an independent cohort. CMV serostatus was the only immune exposure information available for the cohort. A few of the identified cytomegalovirus-associated TCR beta chains were confirmed in vitro to be specific for cytomegalovirus antigens. In both the original and validation cohorts, the classifier was reported to diagnose cytomegalovirus status with high specificity and sensitivity.

The sequence derives from a middle-aged man in good health and CMV-seropositive. The specimen was PBMCs. This receptor chain uses TRBV9 and TRBJ2-2; the junction holds 7 bases that match TRBD2. CDR3 sequence: CASSPRAGSNTGELFF. The base sequence is TGTGCCAGCAGCCCCAGAGCGGGGTCGAACACCGGGGAGCTGTTTTTT.